This is a list of T cell receptor beta chains from one sample in a study of shared clonotypes between healthy human individuals. Method: immunoSEQ multiplex PCR; TCRdb's copy keeps in-frame clones and lacks some. The top ten hold 0.13% of the sample, which has millions of clones, over 85% seen once. Sequencing was performed on naive CD4+ T cells sorted from blood. All receptors derive from a man aged 18 to 29 in good health. Each CDR3 is given with its conserved first and last residue. The D gene is left open where the match is weak. Clone sizes are given selectively: once, few, many, or a class where the clone is expanded.

>TRBD2|.|TRBV5-1|TRBJ2-3
CASSISGVASRADTQYF
TGCGCCAGCAGCATTAGCGGGGTTGCGAGTCGGGCAGATACGCAGTATTTT
>.|.|TRBV28|TRBJ2-6
CASSLPWRGTGANVLTF
TGTGCCAGCAGTTTACCTTGGAGGGGAACTGGGGCCAACGTCCTGACTTTC
>.|.|TRBV19|TRBJ1-4
CASGRGPYEKLFF
TGTGCCAGTGGCAGGGGCCCCTACGAAAAACTGTTTTTT
>.|.|TRBV4-2|TRBJ2-1
CASSQVEAGSSYSEQFF
TGTGCCAGCAGCCAAGTAGAGGCTGGCAGCTCCTACAGTGAGCAGTTCTTC
>TRBD2|.|TRBV6-9|TRBJ2-5
CASSPGLAGVLEETQYF
TGTGCCAGCAGTCCGGGACTAGCGGGAGTTCTGGAAGAGACCCAGTACTTC
>TRBD1|.|TRBV15|TRBJ2-1
CATSRDRGPYNEQFF
TGTGCCACCAGCAGAGACAGGGGGCCCTACAATGAGCAGTTCTTC
>.|.|TRBV9|TRBJ2-3
CASSVWGGGGSDTQYF
TGTGCCAGCAGCGTGTGGGGAGGAGGGGGGTCAGATACGCAGTATTTT
>.|.|TRBV5-1|TRBJ1-2
CASSGDRGYTF
TGCGCCAGCAGCGGGGACCGCGGCTACACCTTC
>TRBD1|.|TRBV10-3|TRBJ1-4
CAISEGTGALFF
TGTGCCATCAGTGAGGGGACAGGGGCTCTGTTTTTT
>.|.|TRBV19|TRBJ2-7
CALNVADAYEQYF
TGTGCCCTTAACGTAGCGGACGCCTACGAGCAGTACTTC
>TRBD1|.|TRBV5-6|TRBJ1-1
CASSRITGVNTEAFF
TGTGCCAGCAGCCGTATCACAGGGGTTAACACTGAAGCTTTCTTT
>.|few|TRBV21-1|TRBJ2-3
CASGFTDTQYF
TGTGCCAGCGGGTTCACAGATACGCAGTATTTT
>.|.|TRBV7-9|TRBJ2-5
CASSRGQQETQYF
TGTGCCAGCAGCCGTGGACAGCAGGAGACCCAGTACTTC
>.|.|TRBV5-1|TRBJ2-1
CASSLDALYNEQFF
TGCGCCAGCAGCTTGGATGCATTATACAATGAGCAGTTCTTC
>.|.|TRBV6-5|TRBJ2-1
CASSYSNGGTYNEQFF
TGTGCCAGCAGTTACTCGAATGGCGGGACCTACAATGAGCAGTTCTTC
>TRBD2|.|TRBV19|TRBJ2-3
CASRLAGGDTQYF
TGTGCCAGTAGATTAGCGGGAGGGGATACGCAGTATTTT
>.|.|TRBV7-2|TRBJ2-1
CASSRRGVLNEQFF
TGTGCCAGCAGCCGCCGTGGGGTTTTGAATGAGCAGTTCTTC
>TRBD2|.|TRBV7-3|TRBJ2-3
CASSLNPTSGGGSTDTQYF
TGTGCCAGCAGCTTAAACCCTACTAGCGGGGGAGGGAGCACAGATACGCAGTATTTT
>.|.|TRBV19|TRBJ2-5
CASSPQAKETQYF
TGTGCCAGTAGCCCACAGGCTAAAGAGACCCAGTACTTC
>TRBD2|.|TRBV9|TRBJ2-3
CASSRLDFSGGADTQYF
TGTGCCAGCAGCCGACTCGATTTTAGCGGGGGGGCAGATACGCAGTATTTT
>TRBD2|.|TRBV27|TRBJ2-1
CASSPPLASGRAFNEQFF
TGTGCCAGCAGTCCCCCCCTGGCTAGCGGGAGGGCCTTTAATGAGCAGTTCTTC
>TRBD2|.|TRBV5-5|TRBJ2-1
CASSPGGLAGVTLQFF
TGTGCCAGCAGTCCTGGAGGGCTAGCGGGAGTTACTCTGCAGTTCTTC
>.|.|TRBV5-6|TRBJ2-1
CASSRARGRAYNEQFF
TGTGCCAGCAGCCGGGCCCGGGGCAGGGCCTACAATGAGCAGTTCTTC
>.|.|TRBV5-4|TRBJ2-3
CASSLVNTDTQYF
TGTGCCAGCAGCCTAGTAAACACAGATACGCAGTATTTT
>TRBD1|.|TRBV5-1|TRBJ2-2
CASSPDRAGTGELFF
TGCGCCAGCAGCCCGGACAGGGCGGGCACCGGGGAGCTGTTTTTT
>TRBD1|.|TRBV7-9|TRBJ2-7
CASSTRTGGNEQYF
TGTGCCAGCAGCACCCGGACAGGGGGCAACGAGCAGTACTTC
>TRBD1|once|TRBV9|TRBJ2-5
CASSVLGQGRETQYF
TGTGCCAGCAGCGTACTGGGACAGGGAAGAGAGACCCAGTACTTC
>.|.|TRBV7-2|TRBJ2-3
CASSLASLPRGDTQYF
TGTGCCAGCAGCTTAGCGTCCTTGCCCCGGGGGGATACGCAGTATTTT
>.|.|TRBV6-5|TRBJ1-3
CASSYAAPYSGNTIYF
TGTGCCAGCAGTTACGCAGCCCCGTACTCTGGAAACACCATATATTTT
>.|.|TRBV19|TRBJ2-6
CASSFRRGALSGANVLTF
TGTGCCAGTAGCTTCCGACGGGGGGCCCTCTCTGGGGCCAACGTCCTGACTTTC
>.|.|TRBV12-2|TRBJ1-5
CASRLAQVDRGNQPQHF
TGTGCAAGTCGCTTAGCCCAAGTGGACAGGGGAAATCAGCCCCAGCATTTT
>.|.|TRBV28|TRBJ1-5
CASNQEYQPQHF
TGTGCCAGCAATCAGGAATATCAGCCCCAGCATTTT
>.|.|TRBV30|TRBJ1-2
CAWSVRVSANYGYTF
TGTGCCTGGAGTGTTAGGGTCTCCGCTAACTATGGCTACACCTTC
>.|once|TRBV18|TRBJ2-7
CASSKEGYEQYF
TGTGCCAGCTCAAAGGAGGGCTACGAGCAGTACTTC
>.|.|TRBV7-9|TRBJ2-7
CASSPTGKGAYEQYF
TGTGCCAGCAGCCCGACGGGGAAAGGAGCCTACGAGCAGTACTTC
>TRBD2|.|TRBV10-3|TRBJ2-1
CATVGLAGYNEQFF
TGTGCCACGGTCGGACTAGCGGGGTACAATGAGCAGTTCTTC
>TRBD1|.|TRBV9|TRBJ1-2
CASSLDRGYGYTF
TGTGCCAGCAGCTTAGACAGGGGCTATGGCTACACCTTC
>.|.|TRBV2|TRBJ2-1
CASSDRRRLIGEQFF
TGTGCCAGCAGTGATCGGCGTAGGTTAATCGGTGAGCAGTTCTTC
>.|.|TRBV29-1|TRBJ1-1
CSVTGTANTEAFF
TGCAGCGTGACCGGGACGGCTAACACTGAAGCTTTCTTT
>.|.|TRBV9|TRBJ1-2
CASSVDPGTGYGYTF
TGTGCCAGCAGCGTAGACCCGGGTACGGGCTATGGCTACACCTTC